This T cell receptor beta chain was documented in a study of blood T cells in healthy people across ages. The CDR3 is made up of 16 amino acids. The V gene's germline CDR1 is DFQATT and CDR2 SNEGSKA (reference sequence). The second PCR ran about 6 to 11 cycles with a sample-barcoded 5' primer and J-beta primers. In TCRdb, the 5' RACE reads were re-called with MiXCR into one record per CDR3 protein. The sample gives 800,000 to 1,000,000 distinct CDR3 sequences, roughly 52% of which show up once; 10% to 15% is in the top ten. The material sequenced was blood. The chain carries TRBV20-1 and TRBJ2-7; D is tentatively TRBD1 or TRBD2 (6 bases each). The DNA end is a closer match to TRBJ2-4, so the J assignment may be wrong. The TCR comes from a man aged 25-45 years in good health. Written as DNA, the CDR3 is TGCAGTGCTAGAGGTGGGGGCAGGGGAGGCCTCGGCATTCAGTACTTC. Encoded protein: CSARGGGRGGLGIQYF.